The rows below give T cell receptor beta chains drawn from one sample of a study of blood T cells in healthy people across ages. TCRdb processed the 5' RACE reads anew with MiXCR; each CDR3 protein has one entry. The data show 760,000 or so distinct CDR3 sequences, 20% to 25% seen once. This sample also appeared in a second study, on T cells of mothers and their children.

Sequencing input: blood. Receptors originate from a boy between 10 and 17 years old in good health. Both conserved end residues are part of each CDR3. Each record gives: clone size, J gene, V gene, D gene, CDR3 protein, CDR3 DNA. D genes are given only for firm matches. Size values are once, few and many counts, or a class for expanded clones, and some rows have none.

clone_size: .; j_call: TRBJ2-5; v_call: TRBV28; d_call: TRBD1; cdr3_aa: CASSPGTARQGTQYF; cdr3_nt: TGTGCCAGCAGTCCAGGGACAGCTCGCCAAGGGACCCAGTACTTC
clone_size: few; j_call: TRBJ1-6; v_call: TRBV19; d_call: .; cdr3_aa: CASSISGNIGLHF; cdr3_nt: TGTGCCAGTAGTATTTCGGGAAATATCGGCCTCCACTTT
clone_size: .; j_call: TRBJ2-7; v_call: TRBV29-1; d_call: .; cdr3_aa: CSVVEREANEQYF; cdr3_nt: TGCAGCGTTGTTGAAAGGGAGGCGAACGAGCAGTACTTC
clone_size: few; j_call: TRBJ1-2; v_call: TRBV12-3/TRBV12-4; d_call: TRBD1; cdr3_aa: CAGSLGGADYGYTF; cdr3_nt: TGTGCCGGCAGTTTAGGGGGCGCCGACTATGGCTACACCTTC
clone_size: .; j_call: TRBJ2-5; v_call: TRBV7-8; d_call: .; cdr3_aa: CASSSLPQGAGEQYF; cdr3_nt: TGTGCCAGCAGCTCACTCCCACAGGGAGCCGGTGAGCAGTACTTC
clone_size: .; j_call: TRBJ2-7; v_call: TRBV20-1; d_call: .; cdr3_aa: CSARAGTRGFYEQYF; cdr3_nt: TGCAGTGCTAGAGCCGGGACACGGGGATTTTACGAGCAGTACTTC
clone_size: few; j_call: TRBJ2-1; v_call: TRBV5-1; d_call: TRBD1; cdr3_aa: CASRNGTGNYNEQFF; cdr3_nt: TGCGCCAGCAGAAACGGGACAGGGAATTACAATGAGCAGTTCTTC
clone_size: .; j_call: TRBJ1-2; v_call: TRBV28; d_call: .; cdr3_aa: CASRTDRFYGYTF; cdr3_nt: TGTGCCAGCAGAACCGACAGATTCTATGGCTACACCTTC
clone_size: once; j_call: TRBJ1-4; v_call: TRBV6-5; d_call: TRBD1; cdr3_aa: CASRIGTGREKLFF; cdr3_nt: TGTGCCAGCAGGATAGGGACAGGGCGGGAAAAACTGTTTTTT
clone_size: .; j_call: TRBJ2-1; v_call: TRBV5-4; d_call: .; cdr3_aa: CASSSNRVIDEQFF; cdr3_nt: TGTGCCAGCAGCTCAAACAGGGTAATAGATGAGCAGTTCTTC
clone_size: .; j_call: TRBJ1-2; v_call: TRBV12-5; d_call: .; cdr3_aa: CASLRATEIGNYGYTF; cdr3_nt: TGTGCTAGTCTCCGGGCCACTGAGATTGGTAACTATGGCTACACCTTC
clone_size: few; j_call: TRBJ2-7; v_call: TRBV13; d_call: .; cdr3_aa: CAGSAGVASYEQSF; cdr3_nt: TGTGCCGGCAGCGCCGGGGTAGCGAGCTACGAGCAGTCCTTC
clone_size: once; j_call: TRBJ2-1; v_call: TRBV20-1; d_call: .; cdr3_aa: CSARGTGGDEQFF; cdr3_nt: TGCAGTGCTAGGGGGACGGGTGGAGATGAGCAGTTCTTC
clone_size: .; j_call: TRBJ1-2; v_call: TRBV20-1; d_call: TRBD1; cdr3_aa: CSARDLRGNSYGYTF; cdr3_nt: TGCAGTGCTAGAGATCTCAGGGGGAATTCCTATGGCTACACCTTC
clone_size: few; j_call: TRBJ2-1; v_call: TRBV21-1; d_call: .; cdr3_aa: CALRRPGTGLPNEQFF; cdr3_nt: TGTGCCCTAAGGCGGCCCGGGACAGGGTTGCCCAATGAGCAGTTCTTC
clone_size: .; j_call: TRBJ1-4; v_call: TRBV7-2; d_call: .; cdr3_aa: CASSSVNEKLFF; cdr3_nt: TGTGCCAGCAGCTCCGTTAATGAAAAACTGTTTTTT
clone_size: .; j_call: TRBJ2-5; v_call: TRBV5-1; d_call: .; cdr3_aa: CASSSWTAQETQYF; cdr3_nt: TGCGCCAGCAGCTCATGGACAGCGCAAGAGACCCAGTACTTC
clone_size: .; j_call: TRBJ2-3; v_call: TRBV12-3/TRBV12-4; d_call: .; cdr3_aa: CASSFKAASTDTQYF; cdr3_nt: TGTGCCAGCAGTTTTAAGGCGGCAAGCACAGATACGCAGTATTTT
clone_size: few; j_call: TRBJ2-7; v_call: TRBV2; d_call: .; cdr3_aa: CASSEGSGTLIYEQYF; cdr3_nt: TGTGCCAGCAGTGAGGGTAGCGGTACCCTAATCTACGAGCAGTACTTC
clone_size: .; j_call: TRBJ2-5; v_call: TRBV12-3/TRBV12-4; d_call: TRBD1; cdr3_aa: CASRAGTAKETQYF; cdr3_nt: TGTGCCAGCAGGGCCGGGACAGCTAAAGAGACCCAGTACTTC
clone_size: .; j_call: TRBJ2-1; v_call: TRBV19; d_call: .; cdr3_aa: CASRSGSTNEQFF; cdr3_nt: TGTGCCAGCCGGAGTGGGAGTACGAATGAGCAGTTCTTC
clone_size: .; j_call: TRBJ2-5; v_call: TRBV27; d_call: TRBD2; cdr3_aa: CASSLSSGASGAQYF; cdr3_nt: TGTGCCAGCAGTTTATCCAGCGGGGCCTCGGGGGCCCAGTACTTC
clone_size: .; j_call: TRBJ2-3; v_call: TRBV6-1; d_call: TRBD1; cdr3_aa: CASRPGGRGGRDTQYF; cdr3_nt: TGTGCCAGCAGACCAGGGGGCAGAGGAGGGCGAGATACGCAGTATTTT
clone_size: few; j_call: TRBJ1-1; v_call: TRBV6-2/TRBV6-3; d_call: TRBD1; cdr3_aa: CASRGTGVEAFF; cdr3_nt: TGTGCCAGCAGGGGGACAGGGGTTGAAGCTTTCTTT
clone_size: .; j_call: TRBJ2-7; v_call: TRBV20-1; d_call: .; cdr3_aa: CSAPTESGTATF; cdr3_nt: TGCAGTGCACCAACTGAATCCGGGACCGCCACCTTC
clone_size: many; j_call: TRBJ2-2; v_call: TRBV29-1; d_call: TRBD1; cdr3_aa: CSAGTGGTGELFF; cdr3_nt: TGCAGCGCCGGGACAGGGGGCACCGGGGAGCTGTTTTTT
clone_size: few; j_call: TRBJ1-2; v_call: TRBV6-5; d_call: .; cdr3_aa: CASRSRNYGYTF; cdr3_nt: TGTGCCAGCAGATCCCGTAACTATGGCTACACCTTC
clone_size: .; j_call: TRBJ2-7; v_call: TRBV4-1; d_call: .; cdr3_aa: CASSLRDITSYEQYF; cdr3_nt: TGCGCCAGCAGTCTCCGGGACATTACCTCCTACGAGCAGTACTTC